These 15 T cell receptor beta chains were all obtained from the same sample, sequenced in a study of cytomegalovirus exposure and HLA in healthy donors. Primers: 60 Vbeta forward and 13 Jbeta reverse. Assay: immunoSEQ multiplex PCR; the TCRdb copy retains only in-frame clones and omits some. The data contain around 100,000 clones, around 84% of them seen just once; the ten biggest clones take up approximately 2.1%. Sequencing was carried out using PBMCs. These receptor sequences come from a man between 18 and 35 years old in good health and CMV-seronegative.

This clone was detected only once. The chain has TRBV27 and TRBJ1-4; 7 nucleotides align to TRBD1. V trimming: 8 bases; J trimming: 2 bases; junction bases outside the gene matches: 2. This CDR3 has 13 residues. The germline V gene has CDR1 MNHEY and CDR2 SMNVEV (reference sequence). DNA of the CDR3: TGTGCCAGCCAGACAGGGACTAATGAAAAACTGTTTTTT. It codes for CASQTGTNEKLFF.

The chain employs TRBV2 and TRBJ1-1; 8 nucleotides agree with TRBD1. The CDR3 length is 16 residues. Germline CDR1 and CDR2: SNHLY and FYNNEI. V was clipped by 3 bases and J by 3 bases; unmatched bases: 9. DNA of the CDR3: TGTGCCAGCAGTGAGGTTTTCGGACAGGGAGACACTGAAGCTTTCTTT. Protein sequence: CASSEVFGQGDTEAFF.

The genes are TRBV30 and TRBJ2-2; D not certain. V was trimmed by 7 bases and J by 2 bases, leaving 14 bases between them. The CDR3 runs to 14 residues. Germline assignment: CDR1 GTSNPN and CDR2 SVGIG (reference sequence). The CDR3 nucleotides read TGTGCCTACTCCGACAATACCAACACCGGGGAGCTGTTTTTT. Translation gives CAYSDNTNTGELFF.

The rearrangement uses TRBV6-5 and TRBJ1-1, with D perhaps matching TRBD1 (6 bases). Germline lookup yields CDR1 MNHEY and CDR2 SVGAGI. Trimming pared 7 bases from V and 7 bases from J, leaving 10 bases between. The CDR3 has 11 residues. CDR3 amino acids: CASINRVEAFF. The CDR3 nucleotides are TGTGCCAGCATCAACAGGGTTGAAGCTTTCTTT.

The chain links TRBV14 to TRBJ1-1; D unclear. CDR3 size: 14 residues. The germline V gene encodes CDR1 SGHDN and CDR2 FVKESK. The V end was cut by 2 bases, the J end by 5 bases, with 12 bases between. The CDR3 DNA is TGTGCCAGCAGCCAAACAGCCCCGGGGACTGAAGCTTTCTTT. Translation gives CASSQTAPGTEAFF.

The chain couples TRBV5-1 to TRBJ2-2; 10 bases map to TRBD2. Trimming at V came to 1 base and at J to 5 bases, leaving 8 bases not matched to a gene. CDR1 SGHRS and CDR2 YFSETQ come from the germline V gene. This CDR3 is 17 amino acids long. CDR3 in DNA: TGCGCCAGCAGCTTGCCCGAGCTAGCGGGAGCGACCGGGGAGCTGTTTTTT. It specifies CASSLPELAGATGELFF. Combining the CDR3 with reference TRBV5-1 and TRBJ2-2 gives the whole variable domain KAGVTQTPRYLIKTRGQQVTLSCSPISGHRSVSWYQQTPGQGLQFLFEYFSETQRNKGNFPGRFSGRQFSNSRSEMNVSTLELGDSALYLCASSLPELAGATGELFFGEGSRLTVL.

The genes are TRBV11-3 and TRBJ2-1; a possible D gene is TRBD2 (5 bases). Germline CDR1 and CDR2: SGHNT and YENEEA. V was trimmed by 1 base and J by 2 bases, leaving 9 bases between them. The CDR3 contains 15 residues. The CDR3 bases are TGTGCCAGCAGCTTAGTGGAGGCAGCCTACAATGAGCAGTTCTTC. It translates to CASSLVEAAYNEQFF.

The gene calls are TRBV29-1 and TRBJ2-2, with a tentative D call TRBD1 (6 bases). The CDR3 extends over 13 amino acids. The V gene's germline CDR1 is SQVTM and CDR2 ANQGSEA. Deletions cut 6 bases from V and 5 bases from J, with 13 bases between. This CDR3 is CSVQGMSTGELFF. The CDR3 DNA is TGCAGCGTGCAGGGGATGTCAACCGGGGAGCTGTTTTTT.

The V call is TRBV28, the J call TRBJ1-2; a weak D match, TRBD1 (6 bases). V was cut by 4 bases and J by 7 bases, with 13 bases left in between. The germline gives CDR1 MDHEN, CDR2 SYDVKM. CDR3 length: 13 amino acids. CDR3 protein: CASSSAAGAGYTF. In DNA form, the CDR3 reads TGTGCCAGCAGTTCGGCGGCAGGGGCTGGCTACACCTTC.

The rearrangement links TRBV7-8 to TRBJ1-1, with D perhaps matching TRBD1 (5 bases). This CDR3 is 15 amino acids long. V was cut by 5 bases and J by 2 bases, with 15 bases left in between. Germline CDR1 is SGHVS and CDR2 is FQNEAQ. As DNA, the CDR3 is TGTGCCAGCAGCCCTTCCGGGCAGGGTAACACTGAAGCTTTCTTT. Translation gives CASSPSGQGNTEAFF.

V is TRBV30 and J is TRBJ1-6; possible D gene TRBD1, 5 bases. Germline CDR1 and CDR2: GTSNPN and SVGIG (reference sequence). Trimming shortened V by 2 bases and J by 7 bases, and 18 bases separated the two germline ends. The CDR3 spans 16 residues. The CDR3 here is CAWSQFGDRVNSPLHF. In nucleotides, the CDR3 is TGTGCCTGGAGTCAATTCGGCGACAGAGTAAATTCACCCCTCCACTTT.

This clone occurred a few times. This sequence joins TRBV29-1 and TRBJ2-7; the D gene is possibly TRBD1 (6 bases). CDR3 length equals 13 residues. Germline V gene data show CDR1 as SQVTM and CDR2 as ANQGSEA. V was cut by 5 bases and J by 3 bases, with 14 bases left in between. This CDR3 reads CSVFTGLGYEQYF. The CDR3 nucleotides read TGCAGCGTTTTTACAGGGTTGGGCTACGAGCAGTACTTC.

The chain combines TRBV6-1 with TRBJ1-2; 7 bases agree with TRBD1. V gave up 7 bases and J gave up 4 bases; unmatched junction bases: 3. The CDR3 length is 12 residues. Germline loops: CDR1 MNHNS, CDR2 SASEGT. CDR3 coding DNA: TGTGCCAGCACAGGACAGGCCTATGGCTACACCTTC. Translated, it gives CASTGQAYGYTF.

The chain recombines TRBV7-8 with TRBJ1-1; D is ambiguous. Germline loops: CDR1 SGHVS, CDR2 FQNEAQ. The CDR3 loop spans 12 amino acids. The V and J ends lost 6 bases and 6 bases respectively, with 11 bases between them. CDR3 amino acids: CASSEDEPEAFF. In DNA, the CDR3 is TGTGCCAGCAGTGAGGATGAACCTGAAGCTTTCTTT.

The V and J genes are TRBV29-1 and TRBJ1-5; D is perhaps TRBD1 (6 bases). Between the trimmed V and J ends, which lost 7 bases and 4 bases, there was a span of 11 bases. Germline loops: CDR1 SQVTM, CDR2 ANQGSEA. The CDR3 extends over 12 amino acids. The CDR3, as DNA: TGCAGCGCCGGGACAACAAATCAGCCCCAGCATTTT. It codes for CSAGTTNQPQHF.